This TCR beta chain was captured in a study of T cell repertoires in cytomegalovirus infection. Study-level background: HLA-C-restricted CMV epitopes, recently identified, and well-studied HLA-B-restricted ones were used by the study. Through public TCR beta signatures, both CMV infection and matching HLA type were indicated. Broader study findings: What dominated the ex vivo response were HLA-C-restricted CMV-specific TCR beta clonotypes. Carriers of CMV and the relevant HLA type were discriminated by public TCR beta frequency.

TCRdb ran MiXCR on the reads and lists one entry per CDR3 protein. The table shows some 800,000 distinct CDR3 sequences, with around a third occurring only once. The CDR3 is 15 residues long. Trimming pared 1 base from V and 0 bases from J, leaving 7 bases between. Germline-derived CDR1 and CDR2 are LGHNT and FRNRAP. This clonotype was observed many times. Its antigen is still unknown. The source material was cultured CD8+ T cells from PBMCs, sampled from culture after CMV antigen stimulation. This sequence originates from a human donor in good health (CMV status not recorded). Some clones in this sample may be carry-over from other donors' samples. The V call is TRBV12-5, the J call TRBJ1-5; D remains unclear. This CDR3 reads CASGLGVDSNQPQHF. In nucleotides, the CDR3 is TGTGCTAGTGGTTTGGGGGTTGATAGCAATCAGCCCCAGCATTTT.